This entry lists 23 T cell receptor beta chains sequenced from one sample in a study of blood T cell repertoires in COVID-19. Measured with immunoSEQ multiplex PCR; TCRdb has only the in-frame clones, and not every one. The table has more than 250,000 clones, 92% seen once; the top ten hold around a sixth. Sequencing used PBMCs or T cells enriched from blood (not recorded which). The receptors were sampled from a woman aged 25 to 39 who had recovered from COVID-19.

The chain is built from TRBV4-1 and TRBJ2-7; 12 bases are shared with TRBD2. This CDR3 comprises 14 residues. The junction had 4 bases not matched to a gene; V was cut back by 4 bases and J by 6 bases. In germline, CDR1 is MGHRA, CDR2 YSYEKL. CDR3 sequence reads: CASSRLTSGGEQYF. The CDR3 nucleotides read TGCGCCAGCAGCCGACTGACTAGCGGGGGCGAGCAGTACTTC.

The genes are TRBV2 and TRBJ2-3; D perhaps matches TRBD1 (6 bases). Trimming pared 4 bases from V and 3 bases from J, leaving 17 bases between. This CDR3 spans 16 amino acids. Germline lookup yields CDR1 SNHLY and CDR2 FYNNEI. CDR3 coding DNA: TGTGCCAGCAGTGTGGTCCTAGGGGGAGTAACAGATACGCAGTATTTT. As protein: CASSVVLGGVTDTQYF.

CDR3 sequence: CATSDFKGKGTDTQYF. CDR3 DNA: TGTGCCACCAGTGATTTTAAGGGGAAAGGTACAGATACGCAGTATTTT. The chain couples TRBV24-1 to TRBJ2-3; tentatively, D is TRBD1 (5 bases). This CDR3 comprises 16 residues. Trimming removed 1 base at V and 3 bases at J, with 13 bases between. Germline V CDR1 and CDR2: KGHDR, SFDVKD.

The rearrangement joins TRBV27 to TRBJ2-1, with TRBD2 as a possible D gene (5 bases). The germline V gene encodes CDR1 MNHEY and CDR2 SMNVEV (reference sequence). V dropped 5 bases and J dropped 0 bases, with 11 bases sitting between them. The length of the CDR3 is 15 residues. This CDR3 is CASSAQLVSYNEQFF. The CDR3 DNA reads TGTGCCAGCAGTGCTCAACTAGTCTCCTACAATGAGCAGTTCTTC.

The chain uses TRBV28 and TRBJ1-3, with D possibly TRBD1 on 6 matching bases. V lost 5 bases to trimming and J lost 0 bases, with 11 bases between them. This CDR3 spans 15 amino acids. Germline-derived CDR1 and CDR2 are MDHEN and SYDVKM. CDR3 region: CASSRGHSSGNTIYF. In nucleotides, the CDR3 is TGTGCCAGCAGTCGGGGACATAGCTCTGGAAACACCATATATTTT.

This rearrangement joins TRBV5-8 to TRBJ2-7; no clear D gene. The CDR3 length is 13 residues. V was cut by 4 bases and J by 2 bases, with 10 bases left in between. Germline V gene lookup returns CDR1 SGHTS and CDR2 YDEGEE. The CDR3 loop reads CASSPGWTYEQYF. DNA of the CDR3: TGTGCCAGCAGCCCGGGTTGGACCTACGAGCAGTACTTC.

This chain links TRBV3-1 (or the pseudogene TRBV3-2) with TRBJ2-1; D call uncertain. The ends were cut back, 3 bases at V and 10 bases at J, with 10 bases in the middle. The germline V gene encodes CDR1 LGHDT and CDR2 YNNKEL (reference sequence). This CDR3 comprises 12 residues. The chain's CDR3 is CASSHETPEQFF. For the CDR3, the DNA is TGTGCCAGCAGCCATGAGACTCCGGAGCAGTTCTTC.

The rearrangement joins TRBV28 to TRBJ2-2; D may be TRBD1 (5 bases). In germline, CDR1 is MDHEN, CDR2 SYDVKM. The CDR3 is 12 amino acids. V shed 10 bases and J shed 6 bases, with 12 bases lying between them. This CDR3 is CATTTGSGELFF. The CDR3 DNA sequence: TGTGCCACCACTACAGGTTCCGGGGAGCTGTTTTTT.

V usage is TRBV29-1 and J usage is TRBJ2-1; 16 bases line up with TRBD2. Germline lookup yields CDR1 SQVTM and CDR2 ANQGSEA. V was pared by 4 bases and J by 0 bases, with 3 bases of the junction left unmatched. The length of the CDR3 is 17 residues. The CDR3 DNA reads as TGCAGCGTTGTGGGACTAGCGGGAGGGGGCTCCTACAATGAGCAGTTCTTC. Translated, it gives CSVVGLAGGGSYNEQFF.

V usage is TRBV4-1 and J usage is TRBJ1-2, with 7 bases matching TRBD1. The CDR3 sequence is 17 residues long. J was trimmed by 5 bases and V by 2 bases; bases with no gene match: 14. CDR1 and CDR2 from the germline V gene are MGHRA and YSYEKL. In nucleotides, the CDR3 is TGCGCCAGCAGCCAATCATTACGAGACAGGGTGACTTATGGCTACACCTTC. Protein sequence: CASSQSLRDRVTYGYTF.

The rearrangement uses TRBV7-8 and TRBJ1-6; tentative D call: TRBD1 (6 bases). CDR1 is SGHVS, CDR2 FQNEAQ, per germline. This CDR3 has 14 residues. Trimming cost V 3 bases and J 5 bases, with 8 bases left between them. The CDR3 region is CASSLDRNNSPLHF. The CDR3 nucleotides read TGTGCCAGCAGCTTGGACAGAAATAATTCACCCCTCCACTTT.

The chain has TRBV28 and TRBJ1-6; no reliable D call. Trimming took 2 bases from V and 7 from J, leaving 12 bases between them. CDR3 size: 15 residues. The germline V gene encodes CDR1 MDHEN and CDR2 SYDVKM. DNA of the CDR3: TGTGCCAGCAGTTTACACCCCGAAGCCAATTCACCCCTCCACTTT. As protein: CASSLHPEANSPLHF.

This clone was counted a single time. The rearrangement uses TRBV13 and TRBJ2-5; TRBD2 is a possible D gene (7 bases). CDR1 and CDR2 (germline): PRHDT, FYEKMQ (reference sequence). The length of the CDR3 is 14 residues. V lost 4 bases and J lost 5, with 14 bases in between. The CDR3 protein is CASSSGGRVETQYF. The CDR3 DNA reads as TGTGCCAGCAGCTCCGGGGGGCGAGTGGAGACCCAGTACTTC.

The genes are TRBV5-4 and TRBJ2-3, with TRBD2 matching over 9 bases. The CDR3 consists of 16 residues. After removal of 1 base from V and 3 bases from J, the junction contained 6 bases not matched to a gene. Per the germline V gene, CDR1 is SGHNT and CDR2 is YYREEE (reference sequence). In DNA form, the CDR3 reads TGTGCCAGCAGCTTGAATAGCGGGGGAGGAACAGATACGCAGTATTTT. It specifies CASSLNSGGGTDTQYF.

This chain joins TRBV24-1 and TRBJ2-1, with D maybe TRBD2 (6 bases). The germline CDR1 and CDR2 sequences are KGHDR and SFDVKD. The CDR3 contains 14 residues. V was clipped by 1 base and J by 5 bases, with 8 bases between them. CDR3: CATSDFGGHNEQFF. CDR3 nucleotides: TGTGCCACCAGTGATTTCGGGGGACACAATGAGCAGTTCTTC.

J is TRBJ1-1 and V is TRBV30; unclear D gene. Deletions cut 2 bases from V and 1 base from J, with 8 bases between. Germline assignment: CDR1 GTSNPN and CDR2 SVGIG (reference sequence). CDR3 size: 13 residues. The CDR3 loop reads CAWSKSSNTEAFF. The CDR3 DNA follows: TGTGCCTGGAGTAAATCTTCGAACACTGAAGCTTTCTTT.

This chain connects TRBV19 to TRBJ2-1; 7 bases line up with TRBD1. The CDR3 extends over 13 amino acids. With V trimmed by 7 bases and J by 8 bases, 8 bases remained unmatched. Germline assignment: CDR1 LNHDA and CDR2 SQIVND (reference sequence). In DNA form, the CDR3 reads TGTGCCAGTACAGGCAGGGGGAAGGATGAGCAGTTCTTC. It yields the protein CASTGRGKDEQFF.

The chain carries TRBV7-9 and TRBJ1-3; D remains unclear. V lost 0 bases and J lost 4, with 7 bases in between. Germline CDR1 reads SEHNR; CDR2 reads FQNEAQ (reference sequence). The CDR3 consists of 14 residues. The CDR3 is CASSLAVRGNTIYF. CDR3 coding DNA: TGTGCCAGCAGCTTAGCGGTGAGAGGAAACACCATATATTTT.

The V and J genes are TRBV27 and TRBJ1-5; D is ambiguous. The CDR3 consists of 14 residues. Germline CDR1 is MNHEY and CDR2 is SMNVEV (reference sequence). V dropped 3 bases and J dropped 5 bases, with 11 bases sitting between them. The CDR3 DNA reads TGTGCCAGCAGTTTGCGCCCACGGGATCAGCCCCAGCATTTT. It yields the protein CASSLRPRDQPQHF.

The chain employs TRBV5-1 and TRBJ1-1, with 9 bases that match TRBD1. Germline CDR1 reads SGHRS; CDR2 reads YFSETQ. The CDR3 is made up of 13 amino acids. V shed 5 bases, J shed 4 bases, and the junction held 3 bases outside the gene matches. In DNA form, the CDR3 reads TGCGCCAGCAGGTCACAGGGGGCCACTGAAGCTTTCTTT. This gives the protein CASRSQGATEAFF.

This sequence joins TRBV30 and TRBJ1-4, with D maybe TRBD1 (6 bases). Trimming pared 1 base from V and 0 bases from J, leaving 12 bases between. The germline V gene has CDR1 GTSNPN and CDR2 SVGIG (reference sequence). The CDR3 spans 16 residues. The chain's CDR3 is CAWSGQDTTTNEKLFF. The CDR3 DNA is TGTGCCTGGAGTGGACAGGACACTACAACTAATGAAAAACTGTTTTTT.

The rearrangement links TRBV28 to TRBJ2-7; 8 bases line up with TRBD1. The CDR3 has 13 amino acids. After removal of 7 bases from V and 6 bases from J, the junction contained 8 bases not matched to a gene. Germline V gene data show CDR1 as MDHEN and CDR2 as SYDVKM. CDR3 DNA: TGTGCCAGCACGACAGGGGCCCCGGTCGAGCAGTACTTC. Translating it yields CASTTGAPVEQYF.

This clone appeared a few times. This chain connects TRBV27 to TRBJ2-7, with 12 bases matching TRBD2. Per the germline V gene, CDR1 is MNHEY and CDR2 is SMNVEV (reference sequence). The CDR3 spans 14 residues. J lost 6 bases, V lost 2 bases, and 2 bases had no gene match. The CDR3 protein is CASSLKTSGGEQYF. The CDR3 coding sequence is TGTGCCAGCAGTTTAAAGACTAGCGGGGGCGAGCAGTACTTC.